This is a list of T cell receptor beta chains from one sample in a study of shared clonotypes between healthy human individuals. Generated by immunoSEQ multiplex PCR, the TCRdb table keeps only in-frame clones and is missing some. The profile covers about 2.3 million clones, with around 93% appearing a single time and around 0.35% taken by the ten largest. Sequences were obtained from naive CD4+ T cells from PBMCs. These receptors were obtained from a man aged 18 to 30 in good health. Some clones in this sample may be carry-over from other donors' samples. Both conserved end residues are part of each CDR3. Each record gives: CDR3 protein, CDR3 DNA, clone size, D gene, J gene, V gene. The D gene is left open where the match is weak. Clone size is not always given. Where it is, it says once, few, many or a class for expanded clones.

CASSPAGGRSSGNTIYF,TGTGCCAGCAGCCCTGCCGGGGGCCGTAGCTCTGGAAACACCATATATTTT,.,.,TRBJ1-3,TRBV5-4
CASSDPREGRNEQFF,TGTGCCAGCAGCGATCCGCGGGAGGGGAGAAATGAGCAGTTCTTC,.,TRBD2,TRBJ2-1,TRBV11-2
CASSYTSGWAYEQYF,TGTGCCAGCAGTTACACCTCCGGATGGGCCTACGAGCAGTACTTC,.,.,TRBJ2-7,TRBV6-5
CASSLFRDRAYNEQFF,TGTGCCAGCAGTTTATTCCGGGACAGGGCCTACAATGAGCAGTTCTTC,.,TRBD1,TRBJ2-1,TRBV27
CASSSGTGGQQPQHF,TGTGCCAGCAGTTCCGGGACAGGGGGCCAACAGCCCCAGCATTTT,.,TRBD1,TRBJ1-5,TRBV28
CASSQGQDYGYTF,TGTGCCAGCAGCCAAGGACAGGACTATGGCTACACCTTC,.,TRBD1,TRBJ1-2,TRBV7-2
CASSGTVNYGYTF,TGTGCCAGCAGCGGGACAGTAAACTATGGCTACACCTTC,.,TRBD1,TRBJ1-2,TRBV6-1
CASSLGGTPGAETQYF,TGTGCCAGCTCACTTGGGGGGACACCGGGGGCTGAGACCCAGTACTTC,.,.,TRBJ2-5,TRBV25-1
CASSLYNEQFF,TGTGCCAGCAGCCTATACAATGAGCAGTTCTTC,.,.,TRBJ2-1,TRBV28
CASSPRGFSYNEQFF,TGTGCCAGCTCACCCAGGGGGTTCTCCTACAATGAGCAGTTCTTC,.,TRBD1,TRBJ2-1,TRBV18
CASSYTTGIGGYTF,TGTGCCAGCAGTTACACCACAGGGATCGGTGGCTACACCTTC,.,.,TRBJ1-2,TRBV6-6
CASSSQGGVRKLFF,TGTGCCAGCAGTTCACAGGGGGGGGTCCGAAAACTGTTTTTT,.,TRBD1,TRBJ1-4,TRBV5-5
CASSPGGGGNIQYF,TGCGCCAGCAGCCCCGGCGGGGGTGGTAACATTCAGTACTTC,.,TRBD2,TRBJ2-4,TRBV5-1
CASSPSPIYYGYTF,TGTGCCAGTAGTCCAAGTCCGATTTACTATGGCTACACCTTC,once,.,TRBJ1-2,TRBV19
CASRRHENTEAFF,TGTGCCAGCCGACGCCATGAGAACACTGAAGCTTTCTTT,.,.,TRBJ1-1,TRBV6-5
CASSLYSGLAGTGELFF,TGTGCCAGCAGCTTATATTCCGGACTAGCGGGAACCGGGGAGCTGTTTTTT,.,TRBD2,TRBJ2-2,TRBV7-3
CSAGRLPEAFF,TGCAGCGCAGGACGGTTACCTGAAGCTTTCTTT,few,.,TRBJ1-1,TRBV29-1
CAISAGTSGTGDTQYF,TGTGCCATCTCCGCGGGGACTAGCGGGACGGGAGATACGCAGTATTTT,.,TRBD2,TRBJ2-3,TRBV10-3
CASTLSPMWEQYF,TGTGCCAGCACCCTCTCCCCCATGTGGGAGCAGTACTTC,once,.,TRBJ2-7,TRBV11-2
CASSNAGARRPQHF,TGTGCCAGCTCCAACGCGGGGGCCCGGAGACCCCAGCATTTT,.,.,TRBJ1-5,TRBV6-6
CASSPSGRDLVRAFF,TGTGCCAGCAGCCCCTCTGGGCGTGATCTCGTGCGAGCTTTCTTT,few,.,TRBJ1-1,TRBV9
CASSRGPIQETQYF,TGTGCCAGCAGTAGGGGGCCGATCCAAGAGACCCAGTACTTC,.,TRBD1,TRBJ2-5,TRBV28
CASSPTGFTDTQYF,TGCGCCAGCAGCCCGACAGGGTTCACAGATACGCAGTATTTT,.,TRBD1,TRBJ2-3,TRBV5-1
CASSSGGYGYTF,TGTGCCAGCAGCAGTGGGGGTTATGGCTACACCTTC,.,.,TRBJ1-2,TRBV9
CATSRVVGLAGLVPGELFF,TGTGCCACCAGCAGAGTGGTGGGGCTAGCGGGGTTAGTTCCCGGGGAGCTGTTTTTT,.,TRBD2,TRBJ2-2,TRBV15
CASSPRDLFTEAFF,TGTGCCAGCAGCCCGAGGGACCTTTTCACTGAAGCTTTCTTT,.,.,TRBJ1-1,TRBV7-2
CASSPAGGDTEAFF,TGTGCCAGCAGCCCGGCAGGGGGTGACACTGAAGCTTTCTTT,.,TRBD1,TRBJ1-1,TRBV28
CATSRQEGSGSGNTIYF,TGTGCCACCAGCCGCCAGGAGGGGTCAGGCTCTGGAAACACCATATATTTT,.,.,TRBJ1-3,TRBV15
CASSRSPRREEQFF,TGTGCCAGCAGTCGATCCCCCCGTAGGGAAGAGCAGTTCTTC,.,.,TRBJ2-1,TRBV6-5
CASSLRTGSSNQPQHF,TGTGCCAGCAGTTTGAGGACAGGGAGTAGCAATCAGCCCCAGCATTTT,.,TRBD1,TRBJ1-5,TRBV27
CASSFIGAPGAGTGELFF,TGCGCCAGCAGCTTTATCGGGGCACCCGGGGCGGGCACCGGGGAGCTGTTTTTT,.,.,TRBJ2-2,TRBV5-1
CASSPFSDRSAEAFF,TGTGCCAGCTCACCTTTCTCAGATCGATCGGCTGAAGCTTTCTTT,few,.,TRBJ1-1,TRBV18
CATSRDRDSNQPQHF,TGTGCCACCAGCAGAGACAGGGACAGCAATCAGCCCCAGCATTTT,.,.,TRBJ1-5,TRBV15
CASSGTYSGPSSEQYF,TGTGCCAGCAGTGGGACTTACTCCGGGCCCTCCTCCGAGCAGTACTTC,.,.,TRBJ2-7,TRBV2
CASSEPGGLSYEQYF,TGTGCCAGCAGTGAACCAGGGGGCCTGTCCTACGAGCAGTACTTC,.,TRBD1,TRBJ2-7,TRBV25-1
CASSPGLDRNEQFF,TGTGCCAGCAGCCCTGGACTGGACCGCAATGAGCAGTTCTTC,.,.,TRBJ2-1,TRBV7-3
CASSIRDRVADTQYF,TGTGCCAGTAGTATTCGGGACAGGGTTGCAGATACGCAGTATTTT,.,TRBD1,TRBJ2-3,TRBV19
CASWDDDTEAFF,TGTGCCAGCTGGGACGACGACACTGAAGCTTTCTTT,few,.,TRBJ1-1,TRBV4-2
CASTPLSTDTQYF,TGTGCCAGCACCCCCCTGAGCACAGATACGCAGTATTTT,.,.,TRBJ2-3,TRBV9
CASSQRTASYEQYF,TGTGCCAGCAGCCAACGGACAGCTTCCTACGAGCAGTACTTC,.,.,TRBJ2-7,TRBV7-9
CASSLLGLGYYEQYF,TGTGCCAGCAGTTTATTGGGACTAGGTTACTACGAGCAGTACTTC,.,TRBD2,TRBJ2-7,TRBV27
CASSLRADYGYTF,TGTGCCAGCAGCTTAAGAGCAGACTATGGCTACACCTTC,.,.,TRBJ1-2,TRBV7-3
CASSLIGDTQYF,TGTGCCAGCAGCTTAATAGGGGATACGCAGTATTTT,.,.,TRBJ2-3,TRBV7-3
CASSRGLRSGTETQYF,TGTGCCAGCAGCAGGGGGCTACGAAGCGGGACAGAGACCCAGTACTTC,once,.,TRBJ2-5,TRBV28
CSVGGRLSYEQYF,TGCAGCGTTGGCGGGAGGCTCTCCTACGAGCAGTACTTC,.,TRBD2,TRBJ2-7,TRBV29-1
CASRAGVYEQYF,TGTGCCAGCAGGGCAGGGGTCTACGAGCAGTACTTC,once,.,TRBJ2-7,TRBV2
CASSWGAKASTDTQYF,TGTGCCAGCAGTTGGGGGGCCAAAGCTAGCACAGATACGCAGTATTTT,.,.,TRBJ2-3,TRBV6-6
CASSSGQGVRRGYTF,TGTGCCAGCAGTTCGGGACAGGGGGTGCGTCGCGGCTACACCTTC,.,TRBD1,TRBJ1-2,TRBV6-5
CASRLTRNTEAFF,TGTGCCAGCCGCCTAACGAGGAACACTGAAGCTTTCTTT,.,.,TRBJ1-1,TRBV6-6
CASSPRSNTEAFF,TGTGCCAGCTCACCTAGGTCGAACACTGAAGCTTTCTTT,.,.,TRBJ1-1,TRBV18